This T cell receptor (beta chain) was sequenced during a study of blood T cell repertoires in COVID-19. The V end lost 0 bases, the J end lost 2 bases, and 14 bases lay between the germline ends. Germline V gene lookup returns CDR1 MNHEY and CDR2 SVGAGI. CDR3 length: 16 amino acids. Profiling relied on immunoSEQ multiplex PCR, and the TCRdb table lists in-frame clones only, not all of them. The sample lists over 150,000 clones, roughly 76% occurring once. The sequenced sample consisted of peripheral blood. This clonotype originated in a woman aged 80 or over with COVID-19, enrolled during active disease. V usage is TRBV6-5 and J usage is TRBJ2-7; D gene uncertain. The CDR3, as DNA: TGTGCCAGCAGTTACTCCGTCGGTTCTGACACCTACGAGCAGTACTTC. This translates into CASSYSVGSDTYEQYF.